These T cell receptor beta chains were read from a single sample in a study of control samples from healthy donors and cancer patients. The protocol was immunoSEQ multiplex PCR, while the TCRdb copy is restricted to in-frame clones and leaves out a portion. This sample yields some 87,000 clones, of which 91% are seen a single time; around 16% belongs to the top ten. Sequencing was done on a sample of blood. The receptors here all came from a man aged 25 to 40 in good health. CDR3s leave out the opening cysteine and the closing phenylalanine or tryptophan. D genes are given only for firm matches.

CDR3	V	J	D
ASSSSGRYQETQY	TRBV7-9	TRBJ2-5	TRBD2
ASSLGGRNTGELF	TRBV28	TRBJ2-2	NA
ASSLWLRLARDTQY	TRBV7-3	TRBJ2-3	TRBD2
AWSERVGGYT	TRBV30	TRBJ1-2	NA
ASKRAVYINEKLF	TRBV27	TRBJ1-4	NA
ASSISGQGGLVYNEQF	TRBV5-4	TRBJ2-1	TRBD1
AISVGGAGGYT	TRBV10-3	TRBJ1-2	NA
ASSLRPEPSGNTIY	TRBV7-2	TRBJ1-3	NA
SASSLGPYNEQF	TRBV20-1	TRBJ2-1	NA
AISEWSAGDTGELF	TRBV10-3	TRBJ2-2	TRBD2
ASSLTPGQQY	TRBV5-4	TRBJ2-7	NA
ASSFGGGQETQY	TRBV7-7	TRBJ2-5	TRBD2
ASSPYSASTDTQY	TRBV27	TRBJ2-3	NA
ASSQPGQGATDAEAF	TRBV3-1/TRBV3-2	TRBJ1-1	TRBD1
ASSLEGQNPYSEQF	TRBV7-3	TRBJ2-1	NA
ATSDRSGLGYT	TRBV24-1	TRBJ1-2	NA
ASRGRGALETQY	TRBV6-5	TRBJ2-5	NA
ASGGGWYKNSDRRAEAF	TRBV11-2	TRBJ1-1	NA
ASSPGPPDSPNTDTQY	TRBV9	TRBJ2-3	NA
ASRSGQGNTEAF	TRBV2	TRBJ1-1	TRBD1
SVKSGSGADTQY	TRBV29-1	TRBJ2-3	TRBD2
ASSRNNEQF	TRBV7-9	TRBJ2-1	NA
ASSVPEAARVT	TRBV7-8	TRBJ1-2	NA
SVGQGVYGHT	TRBV29-1	TRBJ1-2	TRBD1
ASSGGAVLNTGELF	TRBV2	TRBJ2-2	NA
ASSPAESTDTQY	TRBV5-5	TRBJ2-3	NA
ASSWWDKETQY	TRBV7-2	TRBJ2-5	NA
ASSYSEGIYEQY	TRBV6-6	TRBJ2-7	NA
ASSLAPRDAQY	TRBV5-4	TRBJ2-7	NA
ASSLVQGFYEQY	TRBV28	TRBJ2-7	NA
AWSVGQFSNQPQH	TRBV30	TRBJ1-5	NA
SASITDTQY	TRBV20-1	TRBJ2-3	NA
SASDRPTGQY	TRBV20-1	TRBJ2-7	NA
ASSGTGERWTEAF	TRBV5-1	TRBJ1-1	TRBD1
ASSEDPWLTYEAF	TRBV19	TRBJ1-1	NA
ASSLYPRQGYEQY	TRBV27	TRBJ2-7	NA
AIRRSAGGESTEAF	TRBV10-3	TRBJ1-1	NA
ATSDSRQGRETQY	TRBV24-1	TRBJ2-5	TRBD1
ASSTQDPGELF	TRBV19	TRBJ2-2	NA
SVVPDFFPYEQY	TRBV29-1	TRBJ2-7	NA